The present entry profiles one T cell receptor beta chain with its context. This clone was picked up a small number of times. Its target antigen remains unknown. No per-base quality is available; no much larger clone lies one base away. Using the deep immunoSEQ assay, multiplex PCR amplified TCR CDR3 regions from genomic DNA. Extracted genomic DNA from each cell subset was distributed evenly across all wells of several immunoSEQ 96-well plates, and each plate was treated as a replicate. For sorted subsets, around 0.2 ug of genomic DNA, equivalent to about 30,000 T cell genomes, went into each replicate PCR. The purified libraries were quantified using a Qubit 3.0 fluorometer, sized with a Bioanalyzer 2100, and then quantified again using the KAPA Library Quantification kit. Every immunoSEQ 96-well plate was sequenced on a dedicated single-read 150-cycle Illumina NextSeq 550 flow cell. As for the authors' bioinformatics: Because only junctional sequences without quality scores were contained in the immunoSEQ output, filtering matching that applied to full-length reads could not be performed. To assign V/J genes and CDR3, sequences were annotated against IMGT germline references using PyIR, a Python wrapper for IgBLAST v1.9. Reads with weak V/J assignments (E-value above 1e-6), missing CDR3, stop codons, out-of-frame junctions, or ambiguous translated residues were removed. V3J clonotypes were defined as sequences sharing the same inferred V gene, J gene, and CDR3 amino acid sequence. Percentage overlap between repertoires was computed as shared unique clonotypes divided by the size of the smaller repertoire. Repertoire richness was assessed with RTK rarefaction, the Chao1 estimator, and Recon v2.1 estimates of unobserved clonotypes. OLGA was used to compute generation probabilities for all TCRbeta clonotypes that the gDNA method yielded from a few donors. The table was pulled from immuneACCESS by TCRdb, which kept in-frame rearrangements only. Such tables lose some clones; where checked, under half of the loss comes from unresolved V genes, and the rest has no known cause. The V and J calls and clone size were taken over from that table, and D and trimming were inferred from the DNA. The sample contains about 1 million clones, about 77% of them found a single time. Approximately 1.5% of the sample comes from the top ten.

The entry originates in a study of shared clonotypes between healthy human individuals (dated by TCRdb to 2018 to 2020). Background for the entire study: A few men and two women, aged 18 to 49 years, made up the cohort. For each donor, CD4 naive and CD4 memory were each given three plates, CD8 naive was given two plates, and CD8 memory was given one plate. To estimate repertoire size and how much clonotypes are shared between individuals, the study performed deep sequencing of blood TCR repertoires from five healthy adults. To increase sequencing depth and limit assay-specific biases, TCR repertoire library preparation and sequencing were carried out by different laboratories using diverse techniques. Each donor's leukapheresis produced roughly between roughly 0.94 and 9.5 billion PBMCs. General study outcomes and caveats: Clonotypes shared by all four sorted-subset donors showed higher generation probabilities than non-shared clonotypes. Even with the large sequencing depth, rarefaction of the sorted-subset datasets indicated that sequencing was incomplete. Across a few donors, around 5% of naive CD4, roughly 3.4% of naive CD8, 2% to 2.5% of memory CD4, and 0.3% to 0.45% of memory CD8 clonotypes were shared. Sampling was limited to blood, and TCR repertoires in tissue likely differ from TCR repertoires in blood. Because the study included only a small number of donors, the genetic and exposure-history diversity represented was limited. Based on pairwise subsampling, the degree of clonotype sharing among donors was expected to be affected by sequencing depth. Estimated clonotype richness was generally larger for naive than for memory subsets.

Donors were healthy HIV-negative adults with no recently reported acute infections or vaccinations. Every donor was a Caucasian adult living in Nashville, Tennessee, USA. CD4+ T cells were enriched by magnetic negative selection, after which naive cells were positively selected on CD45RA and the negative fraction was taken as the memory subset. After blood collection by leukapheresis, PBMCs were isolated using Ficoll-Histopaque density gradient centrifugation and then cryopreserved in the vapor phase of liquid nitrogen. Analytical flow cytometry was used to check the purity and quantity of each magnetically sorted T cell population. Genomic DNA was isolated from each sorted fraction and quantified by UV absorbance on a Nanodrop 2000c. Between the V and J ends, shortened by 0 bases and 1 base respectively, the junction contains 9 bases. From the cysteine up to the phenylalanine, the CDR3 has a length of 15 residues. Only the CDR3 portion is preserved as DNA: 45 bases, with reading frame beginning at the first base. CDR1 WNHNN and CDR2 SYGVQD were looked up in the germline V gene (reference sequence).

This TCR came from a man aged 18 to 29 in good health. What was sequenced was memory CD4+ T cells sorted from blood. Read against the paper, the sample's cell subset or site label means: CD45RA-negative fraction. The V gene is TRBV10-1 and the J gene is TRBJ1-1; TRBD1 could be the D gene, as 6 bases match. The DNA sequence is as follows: TGCGCCAGCAGTGAGTCCCCGGGACAGAACACTGAAGCTTTCTTT. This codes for CASSESPGQNTEAFF.